This T cell receptor beta chain was recorded in a study of T-cell memory formation after mild COVID-19. Across the whole study: TCR clusters were largely donor specific.

The V segment lost 1 base and the J segment 5 bases; nucleotides outside the gene matches: 12. Germline CDR1 and CDR2: MGHRA and YSYEKL. The CDR3 consists of 17 residues. Notes on this clonotype: Its antigen is currently unknown.

Study conclusions and caveats: CD4/CD8 balance characterized clones contracting day 15 to 85, and CD4+ skew characterized later expanders. CD4+ contracting clones were found mainly in CM and EM, and CD8+ ones in EMRA.

It was 5'RACE with constant-segment primers that produced the TCR alpha and TCR beta cDNA libraries, which carried sample barcodes and UMIs. TCRdb recomputed calls from the 5' RACE reads with MiXCR, one row per CDR3 protein. This table holds 550,000 to 650,000 distinct CDR3 sequences, approximately 15% found once. Sequenced material: PBMCs or a T cell subset sorted from them (not recorded which). This rearrangement joins TRBV4-1 to TRBJ2-7; 9 bases line up with TRBD1. The origin of this receptor is an adult woman who had mild COVID-19 (a few samples of this study predate the infection). Cell type and time point are not known. The CDR3, as DNA: TGCGCCAGCAGCCAAGGTCCGGGACAGGGATTTATCAACGAGCAGTACTTC. This codes for CASSQGPGQGFINEQYF.